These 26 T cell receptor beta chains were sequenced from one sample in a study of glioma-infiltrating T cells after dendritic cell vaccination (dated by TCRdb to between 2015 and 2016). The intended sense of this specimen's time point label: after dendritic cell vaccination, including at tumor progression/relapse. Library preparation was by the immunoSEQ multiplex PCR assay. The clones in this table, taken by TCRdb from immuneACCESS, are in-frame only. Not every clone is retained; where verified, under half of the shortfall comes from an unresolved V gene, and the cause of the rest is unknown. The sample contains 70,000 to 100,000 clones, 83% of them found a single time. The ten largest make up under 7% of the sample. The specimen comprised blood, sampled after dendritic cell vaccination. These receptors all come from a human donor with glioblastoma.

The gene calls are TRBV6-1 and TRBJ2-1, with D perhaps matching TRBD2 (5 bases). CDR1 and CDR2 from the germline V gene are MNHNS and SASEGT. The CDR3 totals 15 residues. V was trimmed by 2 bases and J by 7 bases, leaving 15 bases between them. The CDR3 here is CASSEQEGYGNEQFF. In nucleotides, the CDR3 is TGTGCCAGCAGTGAACAAGAGGGCTACGGGAATGAGCAGTTCTTC.

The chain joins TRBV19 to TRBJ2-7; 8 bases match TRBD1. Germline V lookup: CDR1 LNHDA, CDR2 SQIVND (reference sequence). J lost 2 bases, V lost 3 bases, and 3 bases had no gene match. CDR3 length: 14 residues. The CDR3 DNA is TGTGCCAGTAGTATCGGCAGGGGGCCCTACGAGCAGTACTTC. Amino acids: CASSIGRGPYEQYF.

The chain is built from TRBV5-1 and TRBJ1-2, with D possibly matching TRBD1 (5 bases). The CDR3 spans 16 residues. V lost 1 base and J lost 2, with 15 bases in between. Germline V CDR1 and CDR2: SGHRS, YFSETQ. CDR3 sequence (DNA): TGCGCCAGCAGCTTGAAGGCAGGGAAGGAAAACTATGGCTACACCTTC. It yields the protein CASSLKAGKENYGYTF.

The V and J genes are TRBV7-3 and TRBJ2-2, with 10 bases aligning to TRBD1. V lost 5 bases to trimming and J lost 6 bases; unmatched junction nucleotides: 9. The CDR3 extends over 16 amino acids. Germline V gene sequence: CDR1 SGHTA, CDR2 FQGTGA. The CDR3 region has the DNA TGTGCCAGCAGCACACGACAGGGGGCTCACCCCGGGGAGCTGTTTTTT. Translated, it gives CASSTRQGAHPGELFF.

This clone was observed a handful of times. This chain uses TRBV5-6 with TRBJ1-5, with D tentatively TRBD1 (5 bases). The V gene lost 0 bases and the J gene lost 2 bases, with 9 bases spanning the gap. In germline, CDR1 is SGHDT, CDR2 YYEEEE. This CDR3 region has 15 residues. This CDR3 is CASSLGGEGNQPQHF. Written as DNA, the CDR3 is TGTGCCAGCAGCTTGGGGGGCGAGGGCAATCAGCCCCAGCATTTT.

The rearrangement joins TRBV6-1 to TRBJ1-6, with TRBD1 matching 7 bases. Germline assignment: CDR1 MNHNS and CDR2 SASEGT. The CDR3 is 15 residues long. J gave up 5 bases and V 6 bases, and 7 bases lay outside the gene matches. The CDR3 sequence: CASSITDRNNSPLHF. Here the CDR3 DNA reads TGTGCCAGCAGCATCACGGACAGGAATAATTCACCCCTCCACTTT.

CDR3 DNA sequence: TGTGCCAGCACCCCGGGACAGTATAACTATGGCTACACCTTC. It is translated as CASTPGQYNYGYTF. The J gene is TRBJ1-2, the V gene TRBV6-1; TRBD1 aligns across 7 bases. Germline CDR1 reads MNHNS; CDR2 reads SASEGT. The CDR3 is 14 amino acids. Trimming at V came to 7 bases and at J to 1 base, leaving 6 bases not matched to a gene.

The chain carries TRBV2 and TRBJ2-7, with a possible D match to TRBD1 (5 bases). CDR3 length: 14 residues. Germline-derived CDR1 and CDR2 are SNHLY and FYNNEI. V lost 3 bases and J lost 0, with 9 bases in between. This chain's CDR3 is CASSDSDISYEQYF. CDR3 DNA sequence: TGTGCCAGCAGTGATTCGGACATCTCCTACGAGCAGTACTTC.

CDR3 in DNA: TGCGCCAGCAGCCAAGACCAGGGAGGATGGAATGAAAAACTGTTTTTT. It specifies CASSQDQGGWNEKLFF. The gene calls are TRBV4-3 and TRBJ1-4, with D maybe TRBD1 (5 bases). This CDR3 spans 16 amino acids. Trimming removed 0 bases from V and 5 bases from J, with 13 bases in between. Per the germline V gene, CDR1 is LGHNA and CDR2 is YSLEER.

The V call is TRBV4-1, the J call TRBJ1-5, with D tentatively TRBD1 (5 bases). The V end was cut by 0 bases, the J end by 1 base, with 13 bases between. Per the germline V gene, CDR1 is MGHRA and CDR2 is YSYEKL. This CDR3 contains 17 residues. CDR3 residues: CASSQENQGRSNQPQHF. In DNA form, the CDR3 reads TGCGCCAGCAGCCAAGAGAACCAGGGAAGGAGCAATCAGCCCCAGCATTTT.

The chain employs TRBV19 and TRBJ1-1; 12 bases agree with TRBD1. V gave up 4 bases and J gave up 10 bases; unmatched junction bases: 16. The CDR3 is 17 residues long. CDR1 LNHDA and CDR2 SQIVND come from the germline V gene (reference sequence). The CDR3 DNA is TGTGCCAGTAGTACCCCGGGGACAGGGGGCAGCGTTTTAGGAGCTTTCTTT. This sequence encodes CASSTPGTGGSVLGAFF. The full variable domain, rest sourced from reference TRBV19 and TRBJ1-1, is DGGITQSPKYLFRKEGQNVTLSCEQNLNHDAMYWYRQDPGQGLRLIYYSQIVNDFQKGDIAEGYSVSREKKESFPLTVTSAQKNPTAFYLCASSTPGTGGSVLGAFFGQGTRLTVV.

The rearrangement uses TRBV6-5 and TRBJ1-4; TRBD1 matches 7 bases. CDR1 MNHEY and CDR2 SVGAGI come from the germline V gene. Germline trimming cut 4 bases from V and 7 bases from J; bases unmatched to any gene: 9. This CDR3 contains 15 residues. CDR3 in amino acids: CASSSETGRGEKLFF. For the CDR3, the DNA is TGTGCCAGCAGTTCGGAGACAGGGCGAGGTGAAAAACTGTTTTTT.

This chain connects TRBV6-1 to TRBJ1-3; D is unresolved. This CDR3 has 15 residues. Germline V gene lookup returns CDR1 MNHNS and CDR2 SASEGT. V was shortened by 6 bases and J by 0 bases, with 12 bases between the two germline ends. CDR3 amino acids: CASRLTVSSGNTIYF. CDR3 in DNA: TGTGCCAGCAGACTGACTGTTAGCTCTGGAAACACCATATATTTT.

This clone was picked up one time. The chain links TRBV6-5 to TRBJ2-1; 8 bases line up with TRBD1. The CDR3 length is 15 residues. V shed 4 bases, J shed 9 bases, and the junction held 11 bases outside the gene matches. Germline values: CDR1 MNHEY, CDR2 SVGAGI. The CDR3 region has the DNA TGTGCCAGCAGTTCCACGGACAGGGACGACTCTGAGCAGTTCTTC. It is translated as CASSSTDRDDSEQFF.

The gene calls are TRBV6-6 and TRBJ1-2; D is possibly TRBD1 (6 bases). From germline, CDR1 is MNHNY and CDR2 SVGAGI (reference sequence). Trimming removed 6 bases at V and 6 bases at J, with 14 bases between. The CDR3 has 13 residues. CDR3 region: CASSPGHSDGYTF. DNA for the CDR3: TGTGCCAGCAGCCCGGGACATTCAGATGGCTACACCTTC.

The CDR3 DNA reads TGCGCCAGCAGCTTGGCCGTCGCGGGAGAGGATACGCAGTATTTT. Protein product: CASSLAVAGEDTQYF. The gene calls are TRBV5-1 and TRBJ2-3; 7 bases are a match to TRBD2. Germline CDR1 and CDR2: SGHRS and YFSETQ. V gave up 0 bases and J gave up 6 bases; unmatched junction bases: 7. This CDR3 is 15 amino acids long.

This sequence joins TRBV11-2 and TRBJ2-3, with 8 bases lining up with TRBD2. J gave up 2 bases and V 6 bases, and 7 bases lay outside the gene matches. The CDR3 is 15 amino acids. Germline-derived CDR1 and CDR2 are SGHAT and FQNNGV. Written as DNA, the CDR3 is TGTGCCAGCAGTCCGGGGGGGGGCAACACAGATACGCAGTATTTT. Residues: CASSPGGGNTDTQYF.

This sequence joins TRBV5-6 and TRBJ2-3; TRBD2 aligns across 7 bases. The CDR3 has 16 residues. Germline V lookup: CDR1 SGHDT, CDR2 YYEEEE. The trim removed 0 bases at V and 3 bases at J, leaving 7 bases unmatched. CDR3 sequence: CASSLGSGVWTDTQYF. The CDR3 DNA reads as TGTGCCAGCAGCTTGGGAAGCGGGGTCTGGACAGATACGCAGTATTTT.

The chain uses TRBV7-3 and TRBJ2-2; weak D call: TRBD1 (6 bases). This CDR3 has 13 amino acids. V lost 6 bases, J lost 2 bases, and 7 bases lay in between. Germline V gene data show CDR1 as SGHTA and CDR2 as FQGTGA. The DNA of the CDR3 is TGTGCCAGCAGGGACAGCAACACCGGGGAGCTGTTTTTT. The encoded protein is CASRDSNTGELFF.

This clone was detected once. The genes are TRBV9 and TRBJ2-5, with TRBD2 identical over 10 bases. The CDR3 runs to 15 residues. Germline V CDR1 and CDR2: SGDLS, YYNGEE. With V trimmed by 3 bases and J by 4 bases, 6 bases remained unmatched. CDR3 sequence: CASSGGSGGVETQYF. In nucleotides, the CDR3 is TGTGCCAGCAGCGGAGGGAGCGGGGGGGTAGAGACCCAGTACTTC.

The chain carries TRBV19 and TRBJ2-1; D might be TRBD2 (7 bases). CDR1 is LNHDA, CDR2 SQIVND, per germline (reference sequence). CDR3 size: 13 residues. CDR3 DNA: TGTGCGAGGGGGGAGGGCTCCTACAATGAGCAGTTCTTC. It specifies CARGEGSYNEQFF.

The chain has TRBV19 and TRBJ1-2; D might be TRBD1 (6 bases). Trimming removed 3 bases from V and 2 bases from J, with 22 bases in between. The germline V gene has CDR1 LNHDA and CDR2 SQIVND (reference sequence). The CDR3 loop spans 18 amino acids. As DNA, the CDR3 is TGTGCCAGTAGTATGAATTCGGGAAGGACAGTTCTGAACTATGGCTACACCTTC. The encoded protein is CASSMNSGRTVLNYGYTF. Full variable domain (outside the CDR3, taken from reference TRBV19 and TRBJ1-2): DGGITQSPKYLFRKEGQNVTLSCEQNLNHDAMYWYRQDPGQGLRLIYYSQIVNDFQKGDIAEGYSVSREKKESFPLTVTSAQKNPTAFYLCASSMNSGRTVLNYGYTFGSGTRLTVV.

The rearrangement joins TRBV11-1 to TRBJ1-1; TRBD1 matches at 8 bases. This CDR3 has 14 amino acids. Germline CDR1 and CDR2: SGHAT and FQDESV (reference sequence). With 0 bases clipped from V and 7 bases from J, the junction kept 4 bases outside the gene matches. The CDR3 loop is CASSLAFGTGEAFF. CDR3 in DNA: TGTGCCAGCAGCTTAGCGTTCGGGACAGGTGAAGCTTTCTTT.

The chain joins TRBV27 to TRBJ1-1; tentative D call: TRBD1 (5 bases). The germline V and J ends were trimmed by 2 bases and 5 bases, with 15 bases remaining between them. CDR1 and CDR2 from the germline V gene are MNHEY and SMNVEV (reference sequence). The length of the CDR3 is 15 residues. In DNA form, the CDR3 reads TGTGCCAGCAGTTTAAATAGGCAGGGATTGACTGAAGCTTTCTTT. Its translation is CASSLNRQGLTEAFF.

CDR3 in amino acids: CASSIRDRGGYTF. CDR3 coding DNA: TGTGCCAGTAGTATAAGGGACAGGGGCGGCTACACCTTC. The chain couples TRBV19 to TRBJ1-2; 10 nucleotides agree with TRBD1. Trimming removed 2 bases from V and 8 bases from J; junction bases left unmatched: 2. CDR3 length: 13 amino acids. Germline V lookup: CDR1 LNHDA, CDR2 SQIVND (reference sequence).

CDR3 sequence reads: CASARYGTGDEKLFF. CDR3 in DNA: TGTGCCAGCGCTCGTTATGGGACAGGGGATGAAAAACTGTTTTTT. V gene TRBV5-4 combines with J gene TRBJ1-4; 10 positions agree with TRBD1. Germline V lookup: CDR1 SGHNT, CDR2 YYREEE (reference sequence). The CDR3 consists of 15 residues. With V trimmed by 7 bases and J by 6 bases, 9 bases remained unmatched. The variable domain in full, with the rest retrieved from reference TRBV5-4 and TRBJ1-4, is ETGVTQSPTHLIKTRGQQVTLRCSSQSGHNTVSWYQQALGQGPQFIFQYYREEENGRGNFPPRFSGLQFPNYSSELNVNALELDDSALYLCASARYGTGDEKLFFGSGTQLSVL.